Included here is one T cell receptor beta chain sequence, with context. It lacks a known antigen. Base qualities are not recorded, but no much larger clone differs from it by a single base. Taken from the germline V gene, the CDR1 and CDR2 loops are SGHAT and FQNNGV. The CDR3 covers 15 residues, taking in both the cysteine and the phenylalanine. The CDR3 DNA has 45 bases and is translated from base 1. The V end gives up 4 bases and the J end 1 base, leaving 6 bases in the junction not matched to a gene. TCRbeta CDR3 regions were amplified from genomic DNA by means of the immunoSEQ Assay, a bias-controlled multiplex PCR. Regarding the original processing steps: Nucleated cell counts per sample were estimated from amplification of reference gene primers within the assay. To quantify the absolute abundance of each unique TCRbeta CDR3 rearrangement, sequence reads were collapsed and filtered. For each sample, productive Simpson clonality was calculated by taking the square root of Simpson's diversity index across productive rearrangements. Held by TCRdb, this immuneACCESS table contains in-frame sequences only and omits some clones. Under half of the omission traces to an unresolved V gene where checked; the cause of the rest is unknown. The DNA was the basis for D and trimming; V, J and clone size are from that table. The sample includes more than 65,000 clones, with roughly 80% observed a single time. The ten largest make up 6.5% to 7.5% of the sample.

This specimen comes from a study of blood T cell repertoires in COVID-19 (dated by TCRdb to 2019 to 2021). Concerning the study at large: Samples from collaborators originated in the United States, Italy and Spain and spanned both the acute and convalescent phases of COVID-19. The material from the prospective study consisted of cDNA or gDNA derived from T cells, B-cell-depleted T cells, or PBMCs. The dataset comprised deeply sampled blood TCRbeta repertoires from subjects exposed to, actively infected with, or recovered from COVID-19. A freely available public database, intended as a resource for researchers studying the immune response to SARS-CoV-2, is where the repertoires were released. Samples came from the ongoing ImmuneRACE study (first 160 participants) plus 1,254 subjects from 6 global collaborators. A de-identified subject ID, COVID-19 status, age in years and sex were almost always included in the sample metadata. Where HLA class I and class II types were available, the types were taken from metadata supplied by the sample provider, not from assay-based typing.

The paper as a whole reports these results and caveats: How much clinical and demographic metadata was included differed by source and by participant, and the metadata was provided uncurated.

One collaborating source in Seattle enrolled patients while the patients were actively infected and followed the patients over time throughout the course of disease. The collaborating institutions used their own protocols to collect whole blood in K2EDTA tubes. For TCRbeta analysis, collaborators shipped samples as frozen whole blood, isolated PBMCs, or DNA extracted from either of those sample types. The sequencing input was peripheral blood. In this chain, TRBV11-2 is recombined with TRBJ2-5, with 7 bases matching TRBD1. This TCR derives from a man under 40 with COVID-19, enrolled during active disease. The sequenced DNA: TGTGCCAGCAGCTACTCCGGGACAGTCCAAGAGACCCAGTACTTC. This sequence encodes CASSYSGTVQETQYF.